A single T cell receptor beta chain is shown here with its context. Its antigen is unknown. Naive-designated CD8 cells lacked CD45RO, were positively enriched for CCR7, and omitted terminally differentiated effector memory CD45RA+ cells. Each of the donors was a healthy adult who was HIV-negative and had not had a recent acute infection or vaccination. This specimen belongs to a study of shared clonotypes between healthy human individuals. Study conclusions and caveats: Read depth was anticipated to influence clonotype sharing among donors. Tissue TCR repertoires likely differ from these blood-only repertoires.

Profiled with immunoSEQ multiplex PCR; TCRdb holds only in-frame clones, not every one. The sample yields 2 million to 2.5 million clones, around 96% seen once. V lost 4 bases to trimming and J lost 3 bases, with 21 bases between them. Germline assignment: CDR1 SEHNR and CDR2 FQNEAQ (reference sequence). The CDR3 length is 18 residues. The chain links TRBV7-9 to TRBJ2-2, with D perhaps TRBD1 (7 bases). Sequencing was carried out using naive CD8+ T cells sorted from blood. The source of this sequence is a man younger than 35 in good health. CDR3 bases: TGTGCCAGCAGCTCCTCACACGCAGGGGGGTACGACACCGGGGAGCTGTTTTTT. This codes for CASSSSHAGGYDTGELFF.